The TCR beta chain under discussion was sequenced for a study of OX40 agonist ivuxolimab in advanced cancers. For the wider study: Ivuxolimab was a fully human IgG2 agonistic monoclonal antibody targeting the costimulatory receptor OX40 (CD134). Intravenous ivuxolimab was administered to patients every 2 weeks at six dose levels: 0.01, 0.1, 0.3, 1.5, 3 and 10 mg/kg. Of the approximately 50 dose-escalation patients, hepatocellular carcinoma was present in 19, melanoma in approximately 15, renal cell carcinoma in 9 and head and neck cancer in 9. A male proportion of roughly 80% and a mean age of approximately 60 years, ranging from roughly 23 to 85, were recorded for the dose-escalation cohort. Patients were allowed to have had prior anti-PD-1, anti-PD-L1 or anti-CTLA-4 therapy, and 40% of the dose-escalation patients had previously received checkpoint inhibitors. Three dose-escalation patients achieved partial responses, one with hepatocellular carcinoma and two with cutaneous melanoma. The point of sequencing TCRbeta in the periphery was to test whether ivuxolimab changed TCR sequence diversity and drove clonal T-cell expansion. The paper describes the monotherapy dose-escalation part (N of about 54 patients) of the phase I trial of ivuxolimab. The paper's findings and limits, for the study overall: The antigen specificity of the peripheral T cells that underwent clonal expansion was not determined. On average, CD8+ T cells showed more expanded clones than CD4+ T cells after ivuxolimab. At doses from 0.1 to 3.0 mg/kg, clonal expansion was seen in both CD4+ and CD8+ blood T cells between baseline and week 6. Low levels of normalized T-cell clonal expansion were also seen in some patients who did not respond. In the 0.1-3.0 mg/kg groups, partial responders had among the lowest normalized peripheral clonal expansion, particularly in CD8+ T cells.

CDR1 is given as SGHDT and CDR2 as YYEEEE, both from the germline V gene. The CDR3 goes from the cysteine to the phenylalanine over 14 residues. Of all the DNA, just the CDR3 is kept, 42 bases in frame from base 1. From V the trimming removes 4 bases and from J it removes 1 base, while the gene matches leave 2 bases of the junction unaccounted for. For sequencing of the TCRbeta CDR3 region, genomic DNA was extracted from the sorted cells. The immunoSEQ Assay was used to sequence the TCRbeta CDR3 regions. Drawn from immuneACCESS, this table holds only the in-frame rearrangements with V and J called that TCRdb kept. Clones are partly lost; checked studies trace under half to an unresolved V gene and leave the rest unexplained. This sample is represented by around 88,000 clones; about 90% of them were singletons. The ten largest account for roughly 0.5% of the sample. The trial excluded patients who had a history of autoimmune disease or who were on systemic immunosuppression. In every dose cohort, peripheral blood was drawn for TCR sequencing at baseline, cycle 4 day 1, and cycle 7 day 1. Samples were obtained from an open-label, multicenter, first-in-human phase I dose-escalation trial of ivuxolimab. The trial enrolled adults with locally advanced or metastatic head and neck squamous cell, hepatocellular, melanoma or renal cell carcinoma. CD4+ and CD8+ T cells were sorted separately from peripheral blood before TCR sequencing.

A word on this clone: What this receptor recognizes is not known. No per-base quality is available; no much larger clone lies one base away.

This TCR was sampled from an adult with an advanced solid tumor such as melanoma, head and neck, liver or kidney cancer. The specimen was CD4+ or CD8+ T cells sorted from blood, collected in a trial of the OX40 agonist ivuxolimab. Rearrangement joined TRBV5-6 to TRBJ2-3, with 8 middle bases fitting TRBD1. The CDR3 region: CASSPTGGTDTQYF. The DNA sequence is TGTGCCAGCAGCCCGACAGGGGGCACAGATACGCAGTATTTT.